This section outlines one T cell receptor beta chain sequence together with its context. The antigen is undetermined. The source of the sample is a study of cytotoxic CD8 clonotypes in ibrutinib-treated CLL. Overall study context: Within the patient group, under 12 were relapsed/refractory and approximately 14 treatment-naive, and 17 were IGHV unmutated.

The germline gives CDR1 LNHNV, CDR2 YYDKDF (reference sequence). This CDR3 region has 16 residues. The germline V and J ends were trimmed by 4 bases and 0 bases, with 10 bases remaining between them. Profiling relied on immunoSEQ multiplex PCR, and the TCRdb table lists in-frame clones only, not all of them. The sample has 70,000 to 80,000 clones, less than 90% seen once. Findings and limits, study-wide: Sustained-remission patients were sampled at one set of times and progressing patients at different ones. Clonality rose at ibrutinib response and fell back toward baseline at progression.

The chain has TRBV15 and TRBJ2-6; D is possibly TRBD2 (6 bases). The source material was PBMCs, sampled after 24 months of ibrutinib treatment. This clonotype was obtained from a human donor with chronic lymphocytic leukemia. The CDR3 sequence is CATSTRGTSGANVLTF. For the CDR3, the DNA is TGTGCCACCAGCACCCGCGGGACCTCTGGGGCCAACGTCCTGACTTTC.